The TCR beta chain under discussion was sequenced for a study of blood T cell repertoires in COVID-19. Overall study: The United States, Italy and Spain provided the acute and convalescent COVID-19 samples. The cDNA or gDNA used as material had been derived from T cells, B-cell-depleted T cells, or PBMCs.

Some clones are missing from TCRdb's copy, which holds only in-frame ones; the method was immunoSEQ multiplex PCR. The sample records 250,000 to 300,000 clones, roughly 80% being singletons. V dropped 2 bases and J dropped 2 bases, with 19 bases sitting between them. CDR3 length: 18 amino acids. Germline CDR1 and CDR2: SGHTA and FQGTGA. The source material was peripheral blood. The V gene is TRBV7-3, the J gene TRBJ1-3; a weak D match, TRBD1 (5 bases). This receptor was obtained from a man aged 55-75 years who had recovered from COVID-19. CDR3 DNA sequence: TGTGCCAGCAGCTTATTTCCCATGGGGCAAGGGGCTGGAAACACCATATATTTT. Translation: CASSLFPMGQGAGNTIYF.